This TCR beta chain was documented in a study of blood T cell repertoires in COVID-19. The CDR3 sequence is 19 residues long. Per the germline V gene, CDR1 is LNHNV and CDR2 is YYDKDF (reference sequence). V was pared by 1 base and J by 0 bases, with 13 bases of the junction left unmatched. In the authors' methods: How many nucleated cells were present was estimated from reference gene primer amplification. Using immunoSEQ multiplex PCR, the repertoire was profiled, and TCRdb retains in-frame clones only, with some absent. The DNA was the basis for D and trimming; V, J and clone size are from that table. The sample shows 30,000 to 50,000 clones, roughly 85% of them seen only once.

This rearrangement joins TRBV15 to TRBJ2-5; the match to TRBD1 covers 8 bases. The receptor was isolated from a human donor in a cohort sampled during active COVID-19. The sequencing input was peripheral blood. DNA of the CDR3: TGTGCCACCAGCAGAGCAATTAACGTGCGACAGGGGCACCAAGAGACCCAGTACTTC. This sequence encodes CATSRAINVRQGHQETQYF.